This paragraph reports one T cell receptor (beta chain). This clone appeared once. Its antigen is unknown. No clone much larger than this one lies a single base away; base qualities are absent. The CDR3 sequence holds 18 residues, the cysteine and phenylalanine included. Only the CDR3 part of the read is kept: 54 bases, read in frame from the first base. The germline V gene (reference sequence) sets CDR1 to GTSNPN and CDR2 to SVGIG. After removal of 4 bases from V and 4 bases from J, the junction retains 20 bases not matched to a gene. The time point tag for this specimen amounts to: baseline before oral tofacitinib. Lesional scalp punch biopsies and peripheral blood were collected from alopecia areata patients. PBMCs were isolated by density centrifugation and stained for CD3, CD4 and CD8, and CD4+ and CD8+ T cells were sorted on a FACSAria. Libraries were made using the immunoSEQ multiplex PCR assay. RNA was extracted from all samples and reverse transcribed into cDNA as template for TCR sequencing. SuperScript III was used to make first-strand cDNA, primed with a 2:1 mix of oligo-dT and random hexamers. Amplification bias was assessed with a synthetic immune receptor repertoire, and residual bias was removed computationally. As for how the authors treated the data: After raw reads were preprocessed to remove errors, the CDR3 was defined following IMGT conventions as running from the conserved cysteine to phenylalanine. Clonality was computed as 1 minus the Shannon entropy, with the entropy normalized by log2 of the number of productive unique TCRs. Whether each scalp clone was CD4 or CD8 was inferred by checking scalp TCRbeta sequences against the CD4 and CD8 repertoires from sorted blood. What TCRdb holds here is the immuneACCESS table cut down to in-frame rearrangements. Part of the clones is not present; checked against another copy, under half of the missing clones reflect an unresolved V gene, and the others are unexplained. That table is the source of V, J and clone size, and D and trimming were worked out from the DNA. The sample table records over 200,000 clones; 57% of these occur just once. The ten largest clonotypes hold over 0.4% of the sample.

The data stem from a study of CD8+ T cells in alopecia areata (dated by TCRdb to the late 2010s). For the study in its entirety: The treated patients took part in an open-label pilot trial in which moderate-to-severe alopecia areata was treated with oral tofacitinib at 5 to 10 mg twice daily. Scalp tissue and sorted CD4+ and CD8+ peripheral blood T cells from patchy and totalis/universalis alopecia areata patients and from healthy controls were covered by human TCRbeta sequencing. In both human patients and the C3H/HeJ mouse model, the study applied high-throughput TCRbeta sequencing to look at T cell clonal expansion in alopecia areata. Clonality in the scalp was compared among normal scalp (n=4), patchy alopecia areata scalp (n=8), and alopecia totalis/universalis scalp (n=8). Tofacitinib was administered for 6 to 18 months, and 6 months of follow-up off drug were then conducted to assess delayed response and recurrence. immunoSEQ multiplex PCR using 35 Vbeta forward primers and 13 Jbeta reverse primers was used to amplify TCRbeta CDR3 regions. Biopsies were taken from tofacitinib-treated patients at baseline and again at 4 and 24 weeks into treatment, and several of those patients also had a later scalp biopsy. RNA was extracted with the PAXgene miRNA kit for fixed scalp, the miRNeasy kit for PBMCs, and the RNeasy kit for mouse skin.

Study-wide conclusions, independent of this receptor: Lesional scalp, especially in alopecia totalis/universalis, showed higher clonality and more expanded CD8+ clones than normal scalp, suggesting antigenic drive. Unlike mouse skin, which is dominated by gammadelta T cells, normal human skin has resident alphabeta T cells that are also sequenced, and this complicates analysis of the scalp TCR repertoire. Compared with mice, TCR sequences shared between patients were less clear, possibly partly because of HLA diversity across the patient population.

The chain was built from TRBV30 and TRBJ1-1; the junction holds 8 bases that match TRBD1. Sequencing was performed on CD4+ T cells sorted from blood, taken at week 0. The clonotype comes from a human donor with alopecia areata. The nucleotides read TGTGCCTGGACTGATCACCGGGACAGGACCAGGAGAGGCACTGAAGCTTTCTTT. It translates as CAWTDHRDRTRRGTEAFF.